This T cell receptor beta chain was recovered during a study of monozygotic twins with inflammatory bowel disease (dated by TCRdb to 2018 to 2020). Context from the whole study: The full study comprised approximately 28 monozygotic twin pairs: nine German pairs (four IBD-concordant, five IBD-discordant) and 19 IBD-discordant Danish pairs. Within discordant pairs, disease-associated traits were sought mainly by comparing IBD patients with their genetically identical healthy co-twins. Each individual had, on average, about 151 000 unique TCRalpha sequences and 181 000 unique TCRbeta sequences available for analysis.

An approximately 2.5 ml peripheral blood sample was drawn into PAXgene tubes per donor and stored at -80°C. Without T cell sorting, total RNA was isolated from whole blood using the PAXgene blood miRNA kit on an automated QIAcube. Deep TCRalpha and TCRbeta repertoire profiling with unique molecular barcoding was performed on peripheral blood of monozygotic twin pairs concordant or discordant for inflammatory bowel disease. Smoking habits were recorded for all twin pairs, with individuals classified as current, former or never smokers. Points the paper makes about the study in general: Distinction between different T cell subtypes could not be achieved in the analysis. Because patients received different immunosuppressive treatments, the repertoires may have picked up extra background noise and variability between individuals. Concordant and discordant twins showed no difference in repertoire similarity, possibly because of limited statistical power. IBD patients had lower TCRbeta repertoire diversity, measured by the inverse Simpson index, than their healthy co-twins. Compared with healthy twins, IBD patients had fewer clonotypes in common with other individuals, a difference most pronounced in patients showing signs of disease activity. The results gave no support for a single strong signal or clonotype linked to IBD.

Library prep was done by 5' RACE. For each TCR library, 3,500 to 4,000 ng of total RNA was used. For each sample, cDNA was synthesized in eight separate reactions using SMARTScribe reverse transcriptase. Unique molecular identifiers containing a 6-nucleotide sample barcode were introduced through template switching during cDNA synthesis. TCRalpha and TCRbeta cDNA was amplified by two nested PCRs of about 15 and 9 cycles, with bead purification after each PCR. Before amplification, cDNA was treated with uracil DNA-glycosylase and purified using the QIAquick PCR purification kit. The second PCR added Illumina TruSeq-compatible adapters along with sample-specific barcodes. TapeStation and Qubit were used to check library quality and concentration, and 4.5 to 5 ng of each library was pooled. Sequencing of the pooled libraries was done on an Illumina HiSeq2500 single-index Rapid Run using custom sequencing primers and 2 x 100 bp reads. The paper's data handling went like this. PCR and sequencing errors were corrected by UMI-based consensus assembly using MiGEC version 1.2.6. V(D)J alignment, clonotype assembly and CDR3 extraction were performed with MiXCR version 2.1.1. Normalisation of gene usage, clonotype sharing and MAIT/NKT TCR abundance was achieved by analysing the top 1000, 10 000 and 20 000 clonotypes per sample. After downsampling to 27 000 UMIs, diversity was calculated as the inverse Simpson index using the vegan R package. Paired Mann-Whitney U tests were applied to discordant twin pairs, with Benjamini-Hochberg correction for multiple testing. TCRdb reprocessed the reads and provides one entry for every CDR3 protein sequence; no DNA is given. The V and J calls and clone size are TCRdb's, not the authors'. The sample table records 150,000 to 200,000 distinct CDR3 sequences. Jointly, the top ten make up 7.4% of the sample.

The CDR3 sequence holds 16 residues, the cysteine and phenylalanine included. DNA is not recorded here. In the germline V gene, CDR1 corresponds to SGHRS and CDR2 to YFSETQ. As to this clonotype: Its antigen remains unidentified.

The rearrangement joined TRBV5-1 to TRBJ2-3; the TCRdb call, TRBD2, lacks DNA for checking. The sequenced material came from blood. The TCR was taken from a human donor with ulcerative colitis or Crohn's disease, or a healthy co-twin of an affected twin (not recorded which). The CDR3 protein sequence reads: CASSLVGLAFSDTQYF.